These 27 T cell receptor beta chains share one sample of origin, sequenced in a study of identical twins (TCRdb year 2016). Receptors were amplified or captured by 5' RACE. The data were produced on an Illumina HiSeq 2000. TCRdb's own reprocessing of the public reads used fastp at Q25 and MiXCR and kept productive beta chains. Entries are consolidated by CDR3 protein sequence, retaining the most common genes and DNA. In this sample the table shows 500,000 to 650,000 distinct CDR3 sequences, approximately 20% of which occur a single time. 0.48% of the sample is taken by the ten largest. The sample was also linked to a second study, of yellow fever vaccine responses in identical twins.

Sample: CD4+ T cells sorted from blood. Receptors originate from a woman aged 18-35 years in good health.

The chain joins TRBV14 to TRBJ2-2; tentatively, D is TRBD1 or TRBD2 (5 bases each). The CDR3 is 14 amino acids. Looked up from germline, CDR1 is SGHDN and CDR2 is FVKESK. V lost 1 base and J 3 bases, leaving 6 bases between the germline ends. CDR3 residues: CASSQGGYTGELFF. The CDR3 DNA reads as TGTGCCAGCAGCCAAGGGGGGTACACCGGGGAGCTGTTTTTT.

This CDR3 reads CASREPGPGNPGANVLTF. CDR3 nucleotide sequence: TGTGCCAGCAGAGAACCGGGTCCCGGAAACCCTGGGGCCAACGTCCTGACTTTC. The chain carries TRBV28 and TRBJ2-6; D gene uncertain. Germline CDR1 is MDHEN and CDR2 is SYDVKM. Trimming left V 6 bases short and J 2 bases short, with 20 bases between. The CDR3 runs 18 residues.

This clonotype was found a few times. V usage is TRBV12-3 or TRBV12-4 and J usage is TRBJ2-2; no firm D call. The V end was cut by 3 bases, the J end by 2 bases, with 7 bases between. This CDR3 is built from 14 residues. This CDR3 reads CASSFRRNTGELFF. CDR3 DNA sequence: TGTGCCAGCAGTTTTAGGAGAAACACCGGGGAGCTGTTTTTT.

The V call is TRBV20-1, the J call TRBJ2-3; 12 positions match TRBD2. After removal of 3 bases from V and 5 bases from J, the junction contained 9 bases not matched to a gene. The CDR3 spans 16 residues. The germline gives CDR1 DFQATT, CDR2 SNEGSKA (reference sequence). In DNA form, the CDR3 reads TGCAGTGCTAGCCCCCTAGCGGGGGGGCCGGGAGATACGCAGTATTTT. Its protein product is CSASPLAGGPGDTQYF.

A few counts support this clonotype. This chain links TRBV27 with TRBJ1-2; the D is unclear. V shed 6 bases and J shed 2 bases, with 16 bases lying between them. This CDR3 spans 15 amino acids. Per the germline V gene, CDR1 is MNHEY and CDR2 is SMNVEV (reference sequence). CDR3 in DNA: TGTGCCAGCAGCCTAAGTGGTATAGGGAACTATGGCTACACCTTC. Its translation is CASSLSGIGNYGYTF.

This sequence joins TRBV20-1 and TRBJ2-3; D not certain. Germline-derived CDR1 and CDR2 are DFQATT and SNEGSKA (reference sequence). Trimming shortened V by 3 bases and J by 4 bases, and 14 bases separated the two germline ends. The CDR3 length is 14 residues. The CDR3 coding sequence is TGCAGTGCTAGCCGGGCCTCATCCCCAGATACGCAGTATTTT. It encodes CSASRASSPDTQYF.

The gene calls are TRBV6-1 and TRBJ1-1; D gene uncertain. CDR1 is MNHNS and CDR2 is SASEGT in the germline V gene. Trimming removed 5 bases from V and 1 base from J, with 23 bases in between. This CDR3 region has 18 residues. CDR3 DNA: TGTGCCAGCAGTCGCCTAGGGTTTAGTAGGGTATCGAACACTGAAGCTTTCTTT. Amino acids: CASSRLGFSRVSNTEAFF.

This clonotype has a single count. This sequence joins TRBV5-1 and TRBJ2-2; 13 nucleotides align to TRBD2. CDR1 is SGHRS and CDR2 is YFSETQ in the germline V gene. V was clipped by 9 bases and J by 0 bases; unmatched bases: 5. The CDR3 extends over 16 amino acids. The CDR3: CATQTSGGTNTGELFF. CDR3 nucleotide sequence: TGCGCCACCCAGACTAGCGGGGGGACGAACACCGGGGAGCTGTTTTTT.

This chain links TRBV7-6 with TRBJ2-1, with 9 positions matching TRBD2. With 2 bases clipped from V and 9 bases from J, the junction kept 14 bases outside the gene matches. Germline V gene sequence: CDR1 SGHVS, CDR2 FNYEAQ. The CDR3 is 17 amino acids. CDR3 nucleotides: TGTGCCAGCAGCTTACAGACTAGCGGCCCGCCTGTGAGTGAGCAGTTCTTC. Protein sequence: CASSLQTSGPPVSEQFF.

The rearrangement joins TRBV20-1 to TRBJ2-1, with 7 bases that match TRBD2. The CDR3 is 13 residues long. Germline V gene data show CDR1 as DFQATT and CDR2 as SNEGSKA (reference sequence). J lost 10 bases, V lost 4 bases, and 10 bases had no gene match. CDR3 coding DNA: TGCAGTGCTACCCCGGGGGGTAGTTACGAGCAGTTCTTC. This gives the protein CSATPGGSYEQFF.

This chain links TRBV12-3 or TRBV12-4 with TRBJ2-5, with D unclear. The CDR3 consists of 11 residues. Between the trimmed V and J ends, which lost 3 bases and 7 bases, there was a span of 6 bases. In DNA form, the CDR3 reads TGTGCCAGCAGTTTTAAGGGGACCCAGTACTTC. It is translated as CASSFKGTQYF.

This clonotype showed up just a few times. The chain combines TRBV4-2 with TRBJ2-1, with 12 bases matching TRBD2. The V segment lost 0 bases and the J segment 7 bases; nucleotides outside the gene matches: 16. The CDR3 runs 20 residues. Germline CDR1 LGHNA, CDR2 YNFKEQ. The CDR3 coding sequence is TGTGCCAGCAGCCAAGAGGGGACGGAAACTAGCGGGGGGCCCGGTAATGAGCAGTTCTTC. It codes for CASSQEGTETSGGPGNEQFF.

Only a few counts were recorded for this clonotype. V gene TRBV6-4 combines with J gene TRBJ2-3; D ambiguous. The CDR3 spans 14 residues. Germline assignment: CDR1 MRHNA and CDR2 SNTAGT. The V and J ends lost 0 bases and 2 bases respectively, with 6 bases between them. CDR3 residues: CASSDSFTTDTQYF. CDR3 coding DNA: TGTGCCAGCAGTGACTCGTTTACCACAGATACGCAGTATTTT.

This CDR3 reads CASRNYRDSPEAFF. As DNA, the CDR3 is TGTGCCAGCAGGAATTACAGGGACTCTCCTGAAGCTTTCTTT. The rearrangement links TRBV6-1 to TRBJ1-1; D is perhaps TRBD1 (6 bases). From germline, CDR1 is MNHNS and CDR2 SASEGT. The CDR3 loop spans 14 amino acids. V was trimmed by 6 bases and J by 6 bases, leaving 17 bases between them.

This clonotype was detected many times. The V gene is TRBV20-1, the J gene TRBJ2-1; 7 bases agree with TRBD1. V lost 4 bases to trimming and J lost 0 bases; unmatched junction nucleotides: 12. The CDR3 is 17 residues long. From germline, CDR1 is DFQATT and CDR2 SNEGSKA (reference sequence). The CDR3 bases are TGCAGTGCTAAGCTGAACAGGGGACGCAGCTCCTACAATGAGCAGTTCTTC. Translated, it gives CSAKLNRGRSSYNEQFF.

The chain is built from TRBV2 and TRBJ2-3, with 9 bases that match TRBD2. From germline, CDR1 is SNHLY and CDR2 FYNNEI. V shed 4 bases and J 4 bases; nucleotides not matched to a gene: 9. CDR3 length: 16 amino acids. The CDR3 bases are TGTGCCAGCAGTGGGTTAGGCGGGGGGGCCGCAGATACGCAGTATTTT. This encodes CASSGLGGGAADTQYF.

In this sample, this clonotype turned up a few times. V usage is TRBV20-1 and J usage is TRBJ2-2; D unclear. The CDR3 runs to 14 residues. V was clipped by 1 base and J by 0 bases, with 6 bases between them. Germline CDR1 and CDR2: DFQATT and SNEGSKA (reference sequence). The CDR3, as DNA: TGCAGTGCTAGAGTCCGCACGAACACCGGGGAGCTGTTTTTT. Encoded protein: CSARVRTNTGELFF.

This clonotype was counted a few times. The CDR3 DNA is TGTGCCAGCAGCGAGGGACTGGCGGCAGAGACCCAGTACTTC. Translated, it gives CASSEGLAAETQYF. The V and J genes are TRBV9 and TRBJ2-5, with D possibly TRBD2 on 6 matching bases. In germline, CDR1 is SGDLS, CDR2 YYNGEE. The CDR3 totals 14 residues. V lost 3 bases and J lost 4, with 13 bases in between.

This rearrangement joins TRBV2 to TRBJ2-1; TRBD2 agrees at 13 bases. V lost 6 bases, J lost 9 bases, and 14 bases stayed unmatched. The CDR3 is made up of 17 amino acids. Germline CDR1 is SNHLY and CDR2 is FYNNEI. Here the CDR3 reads CASRRDRLAGGGSEQFF. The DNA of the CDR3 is TGTGCCAGCAGAAGGGACAGACTAGCGGGAGGTGGCAGTGAGCAGTTCTTC.

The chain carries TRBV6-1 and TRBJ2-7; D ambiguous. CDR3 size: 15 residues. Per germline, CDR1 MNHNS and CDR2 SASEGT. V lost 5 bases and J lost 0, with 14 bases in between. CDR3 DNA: TGTGCCAGCAGTCTTTCCGGCAGAAGCTCCTACGAGCAGTACTTC. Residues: CASSLSGRSSYEQYF.

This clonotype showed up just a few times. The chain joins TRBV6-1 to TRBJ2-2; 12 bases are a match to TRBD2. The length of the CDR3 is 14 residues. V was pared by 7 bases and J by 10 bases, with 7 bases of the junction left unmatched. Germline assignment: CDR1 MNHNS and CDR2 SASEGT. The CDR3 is CASTLLAGGLELFF. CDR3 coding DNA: TGTGCCAGCACCCTACTAGCGGGGGGTTTGGAGCTGTTTTTT.

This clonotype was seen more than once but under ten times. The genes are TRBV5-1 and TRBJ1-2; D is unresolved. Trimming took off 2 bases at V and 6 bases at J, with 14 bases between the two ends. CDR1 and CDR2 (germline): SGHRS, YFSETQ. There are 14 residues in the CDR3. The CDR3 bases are TGCGCCAGCAGCTTCATGACTACTGGGGATGGCTACACCTTC. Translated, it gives CASSFMTTGDGYTF.

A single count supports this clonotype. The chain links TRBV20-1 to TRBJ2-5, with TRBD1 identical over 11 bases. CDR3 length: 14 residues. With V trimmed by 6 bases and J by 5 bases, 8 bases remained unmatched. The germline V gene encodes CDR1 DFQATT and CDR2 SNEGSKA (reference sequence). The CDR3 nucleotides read TGCAGTGCCCTGGACAGGGGGCCGGGGGAGACCCAGTACTTC. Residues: CSALDRGPGETQYF.

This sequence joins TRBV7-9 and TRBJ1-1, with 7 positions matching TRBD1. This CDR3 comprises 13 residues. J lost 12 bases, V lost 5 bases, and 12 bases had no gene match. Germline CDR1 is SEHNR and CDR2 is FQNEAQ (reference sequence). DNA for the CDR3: TGTGCCAGCAGCGCGGACAGGCCCCTTAGTTCTTTCTTT. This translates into CASSADRPLSSFF.

The CDR3: CASSQDKNSYNEQFF. In DNA form, the CDR3 reads TGTGCCAGCAGCCAAGACAAAAACTCCTACAATGAGCAGTTCTTC. This sequence joins TRBV4-2 and TRBJ2-1; D ambiguous. V was shortened by 0 bases and J by 0 bases, with 6 bases between the two germline ends. This CDR3 comprises 15 residues. The V gene's germline CDR1 is LGHNA and CDR2 YNFKEQ.

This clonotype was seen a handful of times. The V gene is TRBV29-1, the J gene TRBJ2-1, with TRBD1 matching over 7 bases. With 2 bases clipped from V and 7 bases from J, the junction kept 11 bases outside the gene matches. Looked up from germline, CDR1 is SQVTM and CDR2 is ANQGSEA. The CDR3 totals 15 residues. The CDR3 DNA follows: TGCAGCGTTGAAACCCCCAAGGGGGCGAGAAATGAGCAGTTCTTC. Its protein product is CSVETPKGARNEQFF.

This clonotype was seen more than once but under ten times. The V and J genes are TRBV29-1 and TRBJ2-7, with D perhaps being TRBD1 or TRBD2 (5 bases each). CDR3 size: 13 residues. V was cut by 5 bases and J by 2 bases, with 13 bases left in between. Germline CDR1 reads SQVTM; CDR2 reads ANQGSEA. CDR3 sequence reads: CSVLGTETYEQYF. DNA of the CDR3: TGCAGCGTTTTAGGGACCGAGACCTACGAGCAGTACTTC.